Each of the 11 T cell receptor beta chains below was sequenced from the same sample in a study of T cell changes during pregnancy in multiple sclerosis. The protocol was immunoSEQ multiplex PCR, while the TCRdb copy is restricted to in-frame clones and leaves out a portion. The sample carries 28,000 or so clones, about 91% recorded once. The sample was CD4+ T cells from peripheral blood mononuclear cells, taken in the first trimester of pregnancy. The receptors were sampled from a female donor in good health, enrolled as a control in a pregnancy study.

The rearrangement links TRBV5-1 to TRBJ2-3; D remains unclear. Trimming took 0 bases from V and 0 from J, leaving 8 bases between them. The germline V gene encodes CDR1 SGHRS and CDR2 YFSETQ. CDR3 length equals 15 residues. Here the CDR3 DNA reads TGCGCCAGCAGCTTGGACAGTGCTAGCACAGATACGCAGTATTTT. Protein sequence: CASSLDSASTDTQYF.

This chain uses TRBV7-8 with TRBJ2-2; 13 nucleotides line up with TRBD2. CDR3 size: 18 residues. V lost 4 bases, J lost 0 bases, and 5 bases stayed unmatched. Germline V gene lookup returns CDR1 SGHVS and CDR2 FQNEAQ. This chain's CDR3 is CASSYGLAGATNTGELFF. Written as DNA, the CDR3 is TGTGCCAGCAGCTACGGACTAGCGGGGGCTACGAACACCGGGGAGCTGTTTTTT.

The V call is TRBV19, the J call TRBJ1-5; TRBD1 aligns across 12 bases. With V trimmed by 4 bases and J by 6 bases, 7 bases remained unmatched. Germline V lookup: CDR1 LNHDA, CDR2 SQIVND (reference sequence). The CDR3 totals 16 residues. The CDR3 DNA reads as TGTGCCAGTAGTAGGGGACAGGGGGCCTCGTTTCAGCCCCAGCATTTT. This gives the protein CASSRGQGASFQPQHF.

This clone was counted between two and nine times. This sequence joins TRBV19 and TRBJ2-7; TRBD1 agrees at 8 bases. This CDR3 has 15 amino acids. Germline loops: CDR1 LNHDA, CDR2 SQIVND (reference sequence). Trimming at V came to 4 bases and at J to 0 bases, leaving 5 bases not matched to a gene. CDR3 sequence reads: CASSTPGQVSYEQYF. The DNA of the CDR3 is TGTGCCAGTAGTACCCCGGGACAGGTCTCCTACGAGCAGTACTTC. Together with reference TRBV19 and TRBJ2-7, the CDR3 gives the full variable domain: DGGITQSPKYLFRKEGQNVTLSCEQNLNHDAMYWYRQDPGQGLRLIYYSQIVNDFQKGDIAEGYSVSREKKESFPLTVTSAQKNPTAFYLCASSTPGQVSYEQYFGPGTRLTVT.

V is TRBV7-2 and J is TRBJ1-1, with D possibly TRBD1 on 5 matching bases. From germline, CDR1 is SGHTA and CDR2 FQGNSA. V was clipped by 5 bases and J by 6 bases, with 16 bases between them. This CDR3 contains 14 residues. DNA for the CDR3: TGTGCCAGCAGCCTAGGGTGGGGGGGGGCTGAAGCTTTCTTT. Its translation: CASSLGWGGAEAFF.

The J gene is TRBJ2-3, the V gene TRBV2; 9 positions match TRBD2. CDR3 length equals 16 residues. Germline assignment: CDR1 SNHLY and CDR2 FYNNEI. J lost 8 bases, V lost 5 bases, and 14 bases had no gene match. CDR3 DNA sequence: TGTGCCAGCAGTCCCGGTTTGGCGGGGGGGCAGGGTACGCAGTATTTT. Translation gives CASSPGLAGGQGTQYF.

The V and J genes are TRBV6-5 and TRBJ2-1, with D perhaps matching TRBD2 (7 bases). V was cut by 4 bases and J by 13 bases, with 14 bases left in between. This CDR3 has 12 amino acids. The germline CDR1 and CDR2 sequences are MNHEY and SVGAGI. Here the CDR3 reads CASSFTGGGQFF. CDR3 coding DNA: TGTGCCAGCAGTTTTACGGGGGGCGGACAGTTCTTC.

The CDR3 region is CASSRAISGANVLTF. As DNA, the CDR3 is TGTGCCAGCAGCCGCGCGATCTCTGGGGCCAACGTCCTGACTTTC. V and J are TRBV6-5 and TRBJ2-6; no reliable D call. The V gene's germline CDR1 is MNHEY and CDR2 SVGAGI. The CDR3 is 15 amino acids. V was cut by 6 bases and J by 0 bases, with 9 bases left in between.

V and J are TRBV19 and TRBJ2-7; 16 nucleotides align to TRBD2. Per the germline V gene, CDR1 is LNHDA and CDR2 is SQIVND (reference sequence). The CDR3 extends over 16 amino acids. V was clipped by 6 bases and J by 3 bases; unmatched bases: 5. CDR3 residues: CASSPGLAGGHYEQYF. The DNA for the CDR3 is TGTGCCAGTAGCCCGGGACTAGCGGGGGGGCACTACGAGCAGTACTTC.

The chain employs TRBV5-6 and TRBJ2-3, with 16 nucleotides matching TRBD2. The CDR3 loop spans 18 amino acids. CDR1 SGHDT and CDR2 YYEEEE come from the germline V gene. Germline trimming cut 4 bases from V and 2 bases from J; bases unmatched to any gene: 7. CDR3 in DNA: TGTGCCAGCAGCCCCGGGACTAGCGGGGGGGCCCTCACAGATACGCAGTATTTT. Its translation: CASSPGTSGGALTDTQYF. Combining the CDR3 with reference TRBV5-6 and TRBJ2-3 gives the whole variable domain DAGVTQSPTHLIKTRGQQVTLRCSPKSGHDTVSWYQQALGQGPQFIFQYYEEEERQRGNFPDRFSGHQFPNYSSELNVNALLLGDSALYLCASSPGTSGGALTDTQYFGPGTRLTVL.

The chain recombines TRBV9 with TRBJ2-3, with D perhaps TRBD2 (5 bases). The germline CDR1 and CDR2 sequences are SGDLS and YYNGEE. The CDR3 has 13 amino acids. V was trimmed by 2 bases and J by 1 base, leaving 5 bases between them. The CDR3 bases are TGTGCCAGCAGCGTCGGGGGCACAGATACGCAGTATTTT. It yields the protein CASSVGGTDTQYF.